These 17 T cell receptor beta chains came from one sample sequenced in a study of siplizumab effects on memory and regulatory T cells. Method: immunoSEQ multiplex PCR; TCRdb's copy keeps in-frame clones and lacks some. The sample holds roughly 60,000 clones, 85% to 95% seen once. The sample consisted of CD8+ T cells sorted from blood. Receptors were obtained from a human donor in good health.

This clone appeared a single time. The chain is built from TRBV5-1 and TRBJ1-1; possibly TRBD1 for D (5 bases). This CDR3 has 17 residues. Germline CDR1 and CDR2: SGHRS and YFSETQ. V lost 0 bases to trimming and J lost 3 bases, with 18 bases between them. The CDR3 DNA reads as TGCGCCAGCAGCTTGGATTCGACTACCCTAGGGGACACTGAAGCTTTCTTT. This codes for CASSLDSTTLGDTEAFF. Full variable domain (remainder filled in from reference TRBV5-1 and TRBJ1-1): KAGVTQTPRYLIKTRGQQVTLSCSPISGHRSVSWYQQTPGQGLQFLFEYFSETQRNKGNFPGRFSGRQFSNSRSEMNVSTLELGDSALYLCASSLDSTTLGDTEAFFGQGTRLTVV.

This sequence joins TRBV2 and TRBJ2-7, with TRBD2 matching over 7 bases. CDR1 is SNHLY, CDR2 FYNNEI, per germline. This CDR3 spans 15 amino acids. V was clipped by 8 bases and J by 1 base; unmatched bases: 11. The CDR3 loop is CASALGGVRSYEQYF. Here the CDR3 DNA reads TGTGCCAGCGCCCTGGGGGGGGTACGGTCCTACGAGCAGTACTTC.

The rearrangement uses TRBV27 and TRBJ2-7, with D tentatively TRBD1 (5 bases). Germline loops: CDR1 MNHEY, CDR2 SMNVEV (reference sequence). The CDR3 spans 14 residues. The V gene lost 1 base and the J gene lost 3 bases, with 10 bases spanning the gap. The CDR3 DNA reads as TGTGCCAGCAGTTTATTCCAGACAGACTACGAGCAGTACTTC. Protein sequence: CASSLFQTDYEQYF.

This clone was counted ten times or more. The chain links TRBV6-6 to TRBJ1-1; D remains ambiguous. Trimming took 6 bases from V and 4 from J, leaving 15 bases between them. Germline V gene sequence: CDR1 MNHNY, CDR2 SVGAGI (reference sequence). This CDR3 is built from 14 residues. CDR3 sequence: CASSTGMRGTEAFF. In nucleotides, the CDR3 is TGTGCCAGCAGCACCGGGATGCGGGGCACTGAAGCTTTCTTT.

The chain couples TRBV11-2 to TRBJ1-2; D may be TRBD1 (5 bases). V lost 0 bases to trimming and J lost 2 bases, with 10 bases between them. The CDR3 is 15 residues long. Germline-derived CDR1 and CDR2 are SGHAT and FQNNGV. CDR3 nucleotide sequence: TGTGCCAGCAGCTTAGATGCCAGGGAGAACTATGGCTACACCTTC. Translated, it gives CASSLDARENYGYTF.

This chain joins TRBV4-2 and TRBJ1-5, with unresolved D. V was trimmed by 1 base and J by 6 bases, leaving 10 bases between them. The CDR3 runs to 14 residues. Germline CDR1 and CDR2: LGHNA and YNFKEQ. Written as DNA, the CDR3 is TGTGCCAGCAGCCAAGTTGAGCTGGGTCAGCCCCAGCATTTT. Translating gives CASSQVELGQPQHF.

The chain is built from TRBV2 and TRBJ2-1; D is unresolved. Trimming stripped 6 bases from V and 4 bases from J, with 13 bases between. The CDR3 spans 14 residues. The germline gives CDR1 SNHLY, CDR2 FYNNEI. The CDR3 here is CASRENPEYNEQFF. CDR3 DNA sequence: TGTGCCAGCAGGGAAAATCCTGAGTACAATGAGCAGTTCTTC.

The chain recombines TRBV1 with TRBJ2-7; the table's D call, TRBD2, has no DNA check behind it. TRBV1 is given as a pseudogene. This CDR3 spans 16 amino acids. DNA of the CDR3: TGCACCAGCAGCCAAGAAACGGCGGGAGGTGCCTACGAGCAGTACTTC. Amino acid sequence: CTSSQETAGGAYEQYF.

The J gene is TRBJ1-2, the V gene TRBV28; D is ambiguous. The CDR3 is 17 residues long. In germline, CDR1 is MDHEN, CDR2 SYDVKM. V was pared by 3 bases and J by 4 bases, with 21 bases between. The chain's CDR3 is CASSFKSQAGSFYGYTF. In nucleotides, the CDR3 is TGTGCCAGCAGTTTTAAGTCCCAAGCGGGCAGCTTCTATGGCTACACCTTC.

J is TRBJ2-1 and V is TRBV5-4; TRBD1 is a possible D gene (6 bases). Germline CDR1 SGHNT, CDR2 YYREEE (reference sequence). The ends were cut back, 0 bases at V and 4 bases at J, with 8 bases in the middle. CDR3 size: 14 residues. CDR3: CASSLGRGYNEQFF. The CDR3 bases are TGTGCCAGCAGCTTGGGCAGGGGTTACAATGAGCAGTTCTTC.

The genes are TRBV12-5 and TRBJ1-2; 7 nucleotides line up with TRBD1. CDR3 size: 13 residues. V was pared by 4 bases and J by 7 bases, with 6 bases of the junction left unmatched. CDR1 and CDR2 (germline): LGHNT, FRNRAP. The CDR3 loop is CASGSLTGLGYTF. DNA for the CDR3: TGTGCTAGTGGTTCCCTGACAGGGCTTGGCTACACCTTC.

The genes are TRBV15 and TRBJ2-3; TRBD2 aligns across 11 bases. V shed 5 bases and J 5 bases; nucleotides not matched to a gene: 9. Looked up from germline, CDR1 is LNHNV and CDR2 is YYDKDF (reference sequence). The CDR3 totals 16 residues. CDR3 coding DNA: TGTGCCACCAGCCCAGGGCTAGCGGGAGGTGGAGATACGCAGTATTTT. Residues: CATSPGLAGGGDTQYF.

The J gene is TRBJ2-7, the V gene TRBV19, with a tentative D call TRBD2 (6 bases). Trimming shortened V by 3 bases and J by 4 bases, and 13 bases separated the two germline ends. Per the germline V gene, CDR1 is LNHDA and CDR2 is SQIVND (reference sequence). This CDR3 has 14 residues. In DNA, the CDR3 is TGTGCCAGTAGTATGTCTGGGGGGTATTACGAGCAGTACTTC. This gives the protein CASSMSGGYYEQYF.

This chain uses TRBV4-2 with TRBJ2-2, with D possibly matching TRBD1 (6 bases). This CDR3 is 14 amino acids long. Germline V CDR1 and CDR2: LGHNA, YNFKEQ. V was shortened by 4 bases and J by 6 bases, with 12 bases between the two germline ends. The CDR3 reads CASSPDRSPGELFF. In DNA, the CDR3 is TGTGCCAGCAGCCCAGACAGGTCTCCCGGGGAGCTGTTTTTT.

The CDR3, as DNA: TGTGCCAGCAGCTTAGGCCCCACCGTGAACACTGAAGCTTTCTTT. Its protein is CASSLGPTVNTEAFF. The chain employs TRBV28 and TRBJ1-1; no reliable D call. This CDR3 comprises 15 residues. Trimming stripped 6 bases from V and 0 bases from J, with 14 bases between. The germline V gene has CDR1 MDHEN and CDR2 SYDVKM.

This clone appeared once. This chain uses TRBV28 with TRBJ2-5; tentative D call: TRBD2 (5 bases). V lost 7 bases and J lost 4, with 13 bases in between. The length of the CDR3 is 13 residues. Germline CDR1 is MDHEN and CDR2 is SYDVKM. CDR3 region: CASTTRGSETQYF. CDR3 nucleotide sequence: TGTGCCAGCACCACTCGCGGGTCAGAGACCCAGTACTTC.

J is TRBJ2-2 and V is TRBV5-6, with 12 positions matching TRBD1. Germline V gene lookup returns CDR1 SGHDT and CDR2 YYEEEE. CDR3 size: 17 residues. The V segment lost 0 bases and the J segment 3 bases; nucleotides outside the gene matches: 3. The DNA for the CDR3 is TGTGCCAGCAGCTTGGTGGGACAGGGGGCATACACCGGGGAGCTGTTTTTT. Its translation is CASSLVGQGAYTGELFF.